These T cell receptor beta chains were read from a single sample in a study of T cell changes during pregnancy in multiple sclerosis. Measured with immunoSEQ multiplex PCR; TCRdb has only the in-frame clones, and not every one. Of tens of thousands of clones in the sample, roughly 96% were seen once. The sample consisted of peripheral blood, taken in the second trimester of pregnancy. The receptors originated from a female donor with multiple sclerosis, enrolled in a pregnancy study. The CDR3 runs from the conserved cysteine through the conserved F or W. The D gene is left open where the match is weak. Part of the rows lack a size; the others show once, few, many or a class for expanded clones.

V gene: TRBV28
clone size: few
D gene: -
J gene: TRBJ1-5
CDR3 DNA: TGTGCCAGCAGAACCCCAGGGGCCCTCCGGGCCCAGCATTTT
CDR3 protein: CASRTPGALRAQHF

V gene: TRBV15
clone size: -
D gene: -
J gene: TRBJ1-5
CDR3 DNA: TGTGCCACCAGCAGAGATCATGGCAGGGGACACAATCAGCCCCAGCATTTT
CDR3 protein: CATSRDHGRGHNQPQHF

V gene: TRBV7-3
clone size: -
D gene: -
J gene: TRBJ2-1
CDR3 DNA: TGTGCCAGCAGTTCTCAGGGCAGTTCCTACAATGAGCAGTTCTTC
CDR3 protein: CASSSQGSSYNEQFF

V gene: TRBV15
clone size: -
D gene: TRBD1
J gene: TRBJ2-7
CDR3 DNA: TGTGCCACCAGCAGAGACGAGACAGGGGGCTACGAGCAGTACTTC
CDR3 protein: CATSRDETGGYEQYF

V gene: TRBV2
clone size: -
D gene: -
J gene: TRBJ1-5
CDR3 DNA: TGTGCCAGCAGTGTGCAGGGAAGCAATCAGCCCCAGCATTTT
CDR3 protein: CASSVQGSNQPQHF

V gene: TRBV21-1
clone size: -
D gene: -
J gene: TRBJ1-5
CDR3 DNA: TGTCCCCGCGGGGACAGGGGGCAAGATAGCAATCAGCCCCAGCATTTT
CDR3 protein: CPRGDRGQDSNQPQHF

V gene: TRBV7-9
clone size: once
D gene: TRBD1
J gene: TRBJ1-5
CDR3 DNA: TGTGCCAGCAGCTTAGGACAGGGGAATATAGGCAATCAGCCCCAGCATTTT
CDR3 protein: CASSLGQGNIGNQPQHF

V gene: TRBV4-1
clone size: once
D gene: TRBD2
J gene: TRBJ2-3
CDR3 DNA: TGCGCCAGCAGCCAGCGGACTAGCGGGGCAGATACGCAGTATTTT
CDR3 protein: CASSQRTSGADTQYF

V gene: TRBV7-9
clone size: -
D gene: TRBD1
J gene: TRBJ2-7
CDR3 DNA: TGTGCCAGCAGCTTTCGACAGGGGCACGACGAGCAGTACTTC
CDR3 protein: CASSFRQGHDEQYF

V gene: TRBV30
clone size: few
D gene: TRBD2
J gene: TRBJ2-3
CDR3 DNA: TGTGCCTGGAGTGGGACCCAGACTAGCGGGAGAGATACGCAGTATTTT
CDR3 protein: CAWSGTQTSGRDTQYF

V gene: TRBV14
clone size: -
D gene: -
J gene: TRBJ1-2
CDR3 DNA: TGTGCCAGCAGCCAAGATTCGGTCCGCGGGGGCCTTTATGGCTACACCTTC
CDR3 protein: CASSQDSVRGGLYGYTF

V gene: TRBV28
clone size: -
D gene: -
J gene: TRBJ2-3
CDR3 DNA: TGTGCCAGCAGGACCCTCCCCAGGAAGCAGTATTTT
CDR3 protein: CASRTLPRKQYF

V gene: TRBV15
clone size: -
D gene: -
J gene: TRBJ1-5
CDR3 DNA: TGTGCCACCAGCAGCGACCTCCTAGGGGGTCAGCCCCAGCATTTT
CDR3 protein: CATSSDLLGGQPQHF

V gene: TRBV19
clone size: -
D gene: -
J gene: TRBJ2-1
CDR3 DNA: TGTGCCAGTAGCCTCTACAATGAGCAGTTCTTC
CDR3 protein: CASSLYNEQFF

V gene: TRBV7-9
clone size: -
D gene: TRBD2
J gene: TRBJ2-7
CDR3 DNA: TGTGCCAGCAGCTTAGAAGGTCGCGGGGGGTTACCCTACGAGCAGTACTTC
CDR3 protein: CASSLEGRGGLPYEQYF

V gene: TRBV5-1
clone size: once
D gene: -
J gene: TRBJ2-7
CDR3 DNA: TGCGCCAGCAGCTTGGACCCAGGCTCCTACGAGCAGTACTTC
CDR3 protein: CASSLDPGSYEQYF

V gene: TRBV11-3
clone size: -
D gene: TRBD1
J gene: TRBJ2-2
CDR3 DNA: TGTGCCAGCAGCCCGCACAGGGGAAACACCGGGGAGCTGTTTTTT
CDR3 protein: CASSPHRGNTGELFF

V gene: TRBV6-1
clone size: few
D gene: TRBD1
J gene: TRBJ1-3
CDR3 DNA: TGTGCCAGCAGTTTACAGGGGGAAGGAAACACCATATATTTT
CDR3 protein: CASSLQGEGNTIYF

V gene: TRBV2
clone size: -
D gene: TRBD1
J gene: TRBJ1-1
CDR3 DNA: TGTGCCAGCAGTAACAGGGGGTTCGGGACTGAAGCTTTCTTT
CDR3 protein: CASSNRGFGTEAFF

V gene: TRBV5-1
clone size: -
D gene: -
J gene: TRBJ1-3
CDR3 DNA: TGCGCCAGCAGCTTGGCGGGGTCCGGAAACACCATATATTTT
CDR3 protein: CASSLAGSGNTIYF

V gene: TRBV12-5
clone size: -
D gene: -
J gene: TRBJ2-2
CDR3 DNA: TGTGCTAGTGGTTCGCGAACCGGGGAGCTGTTTTTT
CDR3 protein: CASGSRTGELFF

V gene: TRBV7-6
clone size: -
D gene: TRBD2
J gene: TRBJ2-1
CDR3 DNA: TGTGCCAGCAGCCTCCGGCCCCCTAGCGGGCCCTTGAATGAGCAGTTCTTC
CDR3 protein: CASSLRPPSGPLNEQFF

V gene: TRBV27
clone size: -
D gene: TRBD1
J gene: TRBJ2-7
CDR3 DNA: TGTGCCGGCAGTTACCGGGACAGAGTCTACGAGCAGTACTTC
CDR3 protein: CAGSYRDRVYEQYF

V gene: TRBV25-1
clone size: -
D gene: -
J gene: TRBJ2-3
CDR3 DNA: TGTGCCAGCAGTGAACGGTTAGATACGCAGTATTTT
CDR3 protein: CASSERLDTQYF

V gene: TRBV2
clone size: -
D gene: -
J gene: TRBJ2-3
CDR3 DNA: TGTGCCAGCAGGGGAGTGGGTACGCAGTATTTT
CDR3 protein: CASRGVGTQYF

V gene: TRBV7-2
clone size: -
D gene: -
J gene: TRBJ2-3
CDR3 DNA: TGTGCCAGCAGCTCCCGAGATACGCAGTATTTT
CDR3 protein: CASSSRDTQYF

V gene: TRBV6-5
clone size: -
D gene: TRBD1
J gene: TRBJ1-2
CDR3 DNA: TGTGCCAGCAGGACACGACAGGGGTATTACTATGGCTACACCTTC
CDR3 protein: CASRTRQGYYYGYTF

V gene: TRBV7-2
clone size: -
D gene: TRBD1
J gene: TRBJ1-2
CDR3 DNA: TGTGCCAGCAGTCACGACAGGGCTGTTCATGGCTACACCTTC
CDR3 protein: CASSHDRAVHGYTF

V gene: TRBV6-1
clone size: -
D gene: TRBD1
J gene: TRBJ1-5
CDR3 DNA: TGTGCCAGCAGTGCTACCTCAGGCAGGGGGCATCAGCCCCAGCATTTT
CDR3 protein: CASSATSGRGHQPQHF